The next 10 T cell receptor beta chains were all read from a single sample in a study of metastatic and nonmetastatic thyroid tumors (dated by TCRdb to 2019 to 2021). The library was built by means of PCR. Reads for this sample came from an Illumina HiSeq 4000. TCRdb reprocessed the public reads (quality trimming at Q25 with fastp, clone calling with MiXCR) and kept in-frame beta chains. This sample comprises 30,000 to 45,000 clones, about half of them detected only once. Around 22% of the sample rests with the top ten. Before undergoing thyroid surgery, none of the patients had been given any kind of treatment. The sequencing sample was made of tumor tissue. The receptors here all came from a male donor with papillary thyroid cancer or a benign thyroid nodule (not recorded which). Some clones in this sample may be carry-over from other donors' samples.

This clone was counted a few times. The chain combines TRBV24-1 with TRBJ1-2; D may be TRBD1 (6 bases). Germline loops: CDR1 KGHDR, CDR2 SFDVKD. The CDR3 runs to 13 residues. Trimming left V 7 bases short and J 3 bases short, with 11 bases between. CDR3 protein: CATRAGEDYGYTF. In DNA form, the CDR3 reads TGTGCCACCAGGGCAGGGGAAGACTATGGCTACACCTTC.

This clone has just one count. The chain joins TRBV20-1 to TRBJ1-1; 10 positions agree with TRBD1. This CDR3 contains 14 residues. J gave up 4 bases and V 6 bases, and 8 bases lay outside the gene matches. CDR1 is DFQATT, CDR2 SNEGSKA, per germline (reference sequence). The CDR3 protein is CSAQTGGLVTEAFF. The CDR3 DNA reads TGCAGTGCCCAGACAGGGGGCTTGGTCACTGAAGCTTTCTTT.

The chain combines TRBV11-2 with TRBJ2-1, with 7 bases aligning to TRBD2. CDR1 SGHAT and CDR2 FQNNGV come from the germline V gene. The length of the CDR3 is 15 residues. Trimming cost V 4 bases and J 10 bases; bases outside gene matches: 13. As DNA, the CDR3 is TGTGCCAGCAGCTCCCGACTAGCTGGGTTTTCAGAGCAGTTCTTC. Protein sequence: CASSSRLAGFSEQFF.

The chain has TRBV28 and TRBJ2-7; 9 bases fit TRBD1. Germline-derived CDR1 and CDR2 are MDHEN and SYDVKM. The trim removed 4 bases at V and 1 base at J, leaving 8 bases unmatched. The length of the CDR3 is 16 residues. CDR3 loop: CASSSGGGTGSYEQYF. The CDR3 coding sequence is TGTGCCAGCAGTTCCGGAGGGGGGACAGGGTCCTACGAGCAGTACTTC.

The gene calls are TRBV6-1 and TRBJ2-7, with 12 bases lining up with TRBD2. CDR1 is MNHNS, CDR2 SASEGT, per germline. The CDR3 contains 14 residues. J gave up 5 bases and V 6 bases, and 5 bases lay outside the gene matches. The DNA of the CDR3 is TGTGCCAGCAGACCGGGACTAGCGGGTGACGAGCAGTACTTC. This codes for CASRPGLAGDEQYF.

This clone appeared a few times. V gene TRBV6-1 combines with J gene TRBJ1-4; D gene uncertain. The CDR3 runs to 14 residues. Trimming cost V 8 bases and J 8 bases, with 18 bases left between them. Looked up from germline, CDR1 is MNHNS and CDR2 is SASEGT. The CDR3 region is CASAPSDGGEKLFF. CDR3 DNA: TGTGCCAGCGCACCTTCAGACGGCGGGGAAAAACTGTTTTTT.

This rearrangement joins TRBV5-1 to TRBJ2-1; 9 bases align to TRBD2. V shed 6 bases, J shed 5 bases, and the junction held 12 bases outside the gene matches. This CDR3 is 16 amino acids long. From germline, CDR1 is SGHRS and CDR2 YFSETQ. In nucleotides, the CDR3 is TGCGCCAGCACCCCTCGAGCGGGGGGACAACACAATGAGCAGTTCTTC. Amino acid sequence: CASTPRAGGQHNEQFF.

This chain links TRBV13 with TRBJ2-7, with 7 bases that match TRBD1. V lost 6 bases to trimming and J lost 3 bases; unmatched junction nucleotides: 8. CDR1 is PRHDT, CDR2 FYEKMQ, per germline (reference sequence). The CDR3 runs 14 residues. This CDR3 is CASSEGQGDYEQYF. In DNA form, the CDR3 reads TGTGCCAGCAGTGAGGGGCAGGGGGACTACGAGCAGTACTTC.

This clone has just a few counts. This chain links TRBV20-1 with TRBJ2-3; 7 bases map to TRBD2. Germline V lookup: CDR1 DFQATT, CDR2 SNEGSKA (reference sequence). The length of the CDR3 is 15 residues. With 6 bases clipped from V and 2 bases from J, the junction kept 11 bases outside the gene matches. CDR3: CSAREAASYTDTQYF. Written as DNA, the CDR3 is TGCAGTGCCCGGGAGGCAGCCTCTTACACAGATACGCAGTATTTT.

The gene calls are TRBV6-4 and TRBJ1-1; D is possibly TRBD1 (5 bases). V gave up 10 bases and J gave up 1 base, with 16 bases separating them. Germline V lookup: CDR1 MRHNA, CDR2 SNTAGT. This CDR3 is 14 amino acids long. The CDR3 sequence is CATRLSRENTEAFF. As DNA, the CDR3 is TGTGCCACCAGACTGAGCAGGGAGAACACTGAAGCTTTCTTT.